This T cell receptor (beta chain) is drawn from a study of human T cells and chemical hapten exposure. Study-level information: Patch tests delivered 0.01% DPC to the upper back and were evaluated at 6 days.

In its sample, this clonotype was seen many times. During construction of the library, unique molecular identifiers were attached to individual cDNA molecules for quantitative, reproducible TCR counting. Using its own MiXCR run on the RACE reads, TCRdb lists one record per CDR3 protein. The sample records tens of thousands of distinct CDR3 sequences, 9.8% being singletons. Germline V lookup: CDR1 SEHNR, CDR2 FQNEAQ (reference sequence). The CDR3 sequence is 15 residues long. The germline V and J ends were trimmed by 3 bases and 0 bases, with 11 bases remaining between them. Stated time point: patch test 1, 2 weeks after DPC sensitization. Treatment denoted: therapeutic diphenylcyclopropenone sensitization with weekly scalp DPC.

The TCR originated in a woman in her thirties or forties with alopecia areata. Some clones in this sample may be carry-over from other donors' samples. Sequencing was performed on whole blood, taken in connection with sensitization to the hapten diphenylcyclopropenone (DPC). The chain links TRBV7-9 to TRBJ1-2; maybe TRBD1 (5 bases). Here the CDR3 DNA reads TGTGCCAGCAGCTTGCAGGGCTATTCTAACTATGGCTACACCTTC. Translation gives CASSLQGYSNYGYTF.